This TCR beta chain originates from a study of regulatory T cells in long-lasting Graves disease. Arm-PCR of CDR3 regions and iRepertoire HTBI primers were the basis on which TCR beta libraries were built. Original processing methods: Identification of gene segments yielded 60 or so TRBV and some 14 TRBJ across samples. Using its own MiXCR run on the multiplex PCR reads, TCRdb lists one record per CDR3 protein. TCRdb, not the original authors, processed these V and J calls. The sample consists of 300,000 to 350,000 distinct CDR3 sequences, roughly a fifth of them appearing once. Findings of the study overall: Fewer public clonotypes were shared by new patients (roughly 970) than by persistent patients (around 2,900). Patients with persistent disease showed a bias toward TRBV28, TRBJ1-2 and TRBJ2-5.

This CDR3 is 17 amino acids long. V lost 7 bases, J lost 6 bases, and 13 bases stayed unmatched. Regarding time point: persistent/refractory GD, antithyroid drugs over 5 years with positive TRAb. The TCR library used RNA extracted from PBMCs. Blood from the periphery, approximately 8.6 milliliters in all, was drawn into EDTA tubes. At least ten counts were recorded for this clonotype. Its specificity is unknown. The chain uses TRBV12-3 or TRBV12-4 and TRBJ2-7; 15 bases are a match to TRBD2. This sequence was found in a female donor with Graves disease. The sample was peripheral blood mononuclear cells (PBMCs), taken when the disease was refractory, from a patient treated with antithyroid drugs. CDR3 nucleotide sequence: TGTGCCAGCACTCGTGGACTAGCGGGGGGGCCGAGGTCCGAGCAGTACTTC. As protein: CASTRGLAGGPRSEQYF.